This T cell receptor beta chain appears in the sequencing data of a study of blood T cell repertoires in COVID-19. All enrollees were roughly 18 to 95 years old and from fewer than 25 US areas. Clinical history as reported by participants underpinned cohort assignment. Assay used: immunoSEQ multiplex PCR; TCRdb lists only in-frame clones, some missing. The data contain 300,000 to 350,000 clones, almost 90% of them singletons. Deletions cut 1 base from V and 7 bases from J, with 23 bases between. CDR1 is SQVTM, CDR2 ANQGSEA, per germline. The CDR3 covers 16 residues. The TCR sequence derives from a woman in her twenties or thirties who had been exposed to COVID-19. Material for sequencing was PBMCs or T cells enriched from blood (not recorded which). The chain employs TRBV29-1 and TRBJ2-7, with a possible D match to TRBD1 (5 bases). CDR3 nucleotides: TGCAGCGTTGAAGGGCAGAACAGGAATCTACGCAAGGAGCAGTACTTC. Translated: CSVEGQNRNLRKEQYF.